The table lists the clone carrying this T cell receptor (beta chain) with a count of one. Per germline, CDR1 KGHDR and CDR2 SFDVKD. The CDR3 extends over 15 amino acids. V gave up 3 bases and J gave up 5 bases; unmatched junction bases: 3. This record comes from a study of blood T cell repertoires in COVID-19. About the study: Samples came from the United States, Italy and Spain, spanning acute and convalescent COVID-19. Sources were T cells, B-cell-depleted T cells, or PBMCs; the material itself was cDNA or gDNA.

Per the authors' pipeline: Scientists estimated how many nucleated cells there were by amplifying reference gene primers. The data were produced by immunoSEQ multiplex PCR, yet TCRdb's version contains in-frame clones alone and is incomplete. V and J calls and clone size are as listed in that table; D and trimming were resolved from the DNA. The sample includes about 170,000 clones, roughly 86% seen only once; the top ten take roughly 3%. Sequenced: peripheral blood. The chain links TRBV24-1 to TRBJ2-5; 12 nucleotides line up with TRBD2. This TCR was sampled from a man in his sixties or seventies with acute or convalescent COVID-19. CDR3 sequence: CATSDPGLAGETQYF. The DNA for the CDR3 is TGTGCCACCAGTGATCCGGGACTAGCGGGTGAGACCCAGTACTTC.